This T cell receptor beta chain came from a study of cytomegalovirus exposure and HLA in healthy donors (dated by TCRdb to the late 2010s). Notes on the research overall: According to an earlier analysis of several hundred of the donors, 150 million to 200 million T cells yielded roughly 110 million unique TCR beta sequences and about 300 Gb of sequence data. Approximately 310 gigabases of sequencing data and around 90 million unique TCR sequences made up an early release that covered approximately 620 HLA-typed donors. Of the approximately 370 genotyped donors, roughly 80% were placed in the genetic ancestry cluster associated with self-reported Caucasian donors. The study was designed to test whether signatures of past pathogen exposure could be identified by cataloging public T cell receptors. The study used immunosequencing to profile the T cell repertoires of 666 subjects and linked those repertoires to cytomegalovirus serostatus. In addition to the first cohort of 666 subjects, a separate validation cohort of 100 to 150 different subjects was used. To predict cytomegalovirus infection status, the study brought together high-throughput TCR immunosequencing, statistical association of individual TCRs with disease status, and machine learning. A later analysis re-analyzed previously published TCR beta repertoires from 666 donors and added high-resolution HLA genotyping to study TCR occurrence patterns. In the later analysis, no new phenotypic data were used to find candidate immune exposures; instead, reliance was placed on TCR beta sequences and their occurrence across donors. An earlier analysis of roughly 600 of the donors used high-throughput TCR beta sequencing to judge whether each TCR beta V gene segment behaved as functional or pseudogenic. Donor age, sex, ethnicity and CMV serostatus were compiled together with the repertoire data. In a later genetic analysis, genome-wide SNP genotypes for about three fifths of the roughly 670 donors were used, and that subset was treated as a discovery cohort. All discovery cohort repertoires had been generated using a single sequencing platform. Class I and class II HLA loci were covered by the typing at four-digit resolution. The number of typed donors differed by locus: about 620-640 for A, B, C, DRB1 and DQB1; roughly 510 for DQA1; about 600 for DPA1; and roughly 470 for DPB1. A handful of DR-DQ haplotypes were handled as single units for association and clustering because linkage in the cohort was strong. On average, roughly 250,000 unique TCR beta nucleotide sequences were sequenced per donor among 350 to 400 genotyped donors of the cohort, with about 17% of those sequences being non-productive. Broader findings and caveats from the paper: In the study, 150 to 200 TCR beta chains were listed as associated with cytomegalovirus. While some public TCRs were present in many individuals, most TCR sequences turned up only very rarely across donors. In a later analysis, HLA-associated TCR beta chains were found to be more clonally expanded and to have lower generation probabilities than equally common non-associated chains. V-gene and J-gene trimming of TCR beta chains was associated with a missense DCLRE1C variant in a later genetic analysis, and the association was replicated in an independent cohort. Several of the top co-occurrence clusters appeared to be linked to parvovirus B19, influenza, CMV and Epstein-Barr virus, according to a later analysis. Broadly in line with IMGT annotations, most TCR beta V segments showed up in productive rearrangements about 87% or about 30% of the time in an earlier analysis of 587 of the donors. In a later analysis, most CMV-associated TCR beta chains were found to appear HLA-restricted, with HLA associations seemingly driven largely by CMV exposure. Because the 87-base-pair reads could not distinguish some IMGT-functional V segments, including TRBV6-2 and TRBV6-3, those segments were excluded. Linkage disequilibrium might explain the correlated functional status among segregating V segments, but an unknown experimental factor could not be excluded. Three of the identified cytomegalovirus-associated TCR beta chains were confirmed in vitro to be specific for cytomegalovirus antigens. A cluster of highly shared sequence variants was judged likely to be a technical artifact of the sequencing pipeline. According to a later genetic analysis, donors in an Asian-associated ancestry cluster had fewer N-insertions in productive TCRs than the approximately 710-donor mean. Strong co-occurrence of HLA alleles, especially DR and DQ, made assigning TCR associations to individual alleles difficult. In this cohort, only TCR beta chains were sequenced, and detectable features were limited by the absence of alpha or paired-chain data. A further reported finding was that TCR beta sequences accurately predicted the HLA-A and HLA-B alleles for most subjects in the first cohort. A later analysis associated about 17,000 TCR beta sequences with specific HLA alleles at a false discovery rate of 0.05. Sequencing depth was assumed to be roughly uniform across donors in the presence/absence analyses, though that assumption may not hold. Roughly 17 rarely observed V segments, including chromosome 9 orphons, were excluded from the earlier analysis of about 500 of the donors because counts were too low. Cytomegalovirus status was reported to be diagnosed by the classifier with high specificity and sensitivity in both the original and validation cohorts. The only immune exposure information available for the cohort was CMV serostatus. HLA typing was unavailable for some donors at each locus, so association tests used only the typed subset. The authors suggested that the approach could potentially be extended to other disease states and immunological phenotypes. In a later analysis, TCR association rates were found to vary across HLA loci, with the most associated TCRs seen for DRB1 alleles and the fewest for HLA-C alleles.

The CDR3 runs 13 residues from the cysteine to the phenylalanine. Only CDR3 DNA remains: 39 bases, in frame from the first base. The germline ends are 11 bases apart after V is trimmed by 6 bases and J by 3 bases. Taken from the germline V gene, the CDR1 and CDR2 loops are LGHNA and YSLEER. This clone has a handful of counts. No antigen is known for it. Per-base quality was not reported, and no clone a single base away is much larger than it. The method was the immunoSEQ multiplex PCR assay. For the multiplex PCR, a mixture combining 60 forward primers for TCR Vbeta segments and 13 reverse primers for TCR Jbeta segments was used. The CDR3 region of rearranged TCR beta genes was amplified from genomic DNA with a multiplex PCR assay. On the Illumina HiSeq System, the amplified TCR beta libraries were sequenced as 87-base-pair reads. For the original study's pipeline: Across the 670 or so repertoires, a later analysis counted approximately 83 million unique TCR beta chains, around 11 million of which were shared by at least two donors. Raw reads were error-corrected and collapsed into unique sequences with a nearest-neighbor algorithm that merged closely related sequences to remove PCR and sequencing errors. To assign V, D and J gene segments, CDR3 sequences were aligned to IMGT reference sequences. Each retained sequence needed at least a six-nucleotide match to both a V gene segment and a J gene segment. Rearrangements were classified as productive when the CDR3 lacked stop codons and remained in frame with V and J, and all other rearrangements were classified as non-productive. CDR3 was defined according to IMGT convention as the region running from the second conserved V-encoded cysteine to the conserved J-encoded phenylalanine. The earlier analysis of 587 of the donors excluded sequences that lacked an unambiguous match to a single V gene segment. An earlier analysis of several hundred of the donors called V segments functional above 56.7% productive rearrangements and segregating when the between-donor standard deviation exceeded 5%. To diagnose cytomegalovirus status from the catalog of TCR beta chain sequences, a statistical classification framework was built. In a later analysis, TCR nucleotide sequences were compared against IMGT/GENE-DB human TR gene sequences so that V and J genes could be assigned. The TCRdist pipeline was used in a later analysis to assign CDR3 sequences and most-parsimonious VDJ recombination scenarios. In a later analysis, each TCR beta chain was defined by its CDR3 amino acid sequence together with its V-gene family, and reads without a unique V-gene family were excluded. To address suspected cross-contamination and a sequencing artifact, a later analysis removed several hundred highly shared, low-generation-probability nucleotide sequences. For each public chain, a later analysis derived a clonal expansion index from normalized ranks of inferred template counts within each repertoire. In a later analysis, generation probabilities were computed using a VDJ recombination model fitted to out-of-frame rearrangements, and the results were checked against IGoR. A later analysis scored TCR-TCR, TCR-HLA and TCR-CMV co-occurrence with hypergeometric tests, applying a repertoire-size bias correction to TCR pairs. To estimate false discovery rates, a later analysis permuted the HLA or CMV assignments 20 times. A later analysis grouped co-occurring TCRs with DBSCAN, adding TCRdist sequence similarity when clustering within HLA-allele-positive subsets. Repertoires with fewer than 30,000 or more than 120,000 public chains, plus five repertoires with anomalous nucleotide sharing, were excluded from co-occurrence clustering. Entries here come from immuneACCESS through TCRdb and include only in-frame sequences with V and J called. Some clones fail to appear in such tables; in the studies checked, an unresolved V gene covers under half of the shortfall, and the cause of the remainder is unknown. The V and J calls and the clone size are those of that table, but D and trimming were determined from the DNA. The sample table lists 150,000 to 200,000 clones, around 78% of them with a count of one. In total, the top ten clones hold about 2.1% of the sample.

The cohort consisted of fewer than 700 healthy bone marrow donors. All cohort members were sampled while nominally healthy, although unrecorded immune exposures were likely present. The donor tested CMV seropositive, placing the donor among the approximately 310 seropositive members of the cohort. Every donor gave a peripheral blood sample, and the peripheral blood mononuclear cells from that sample were used for TCR beta sequencing. Genomic DNA was extracted from the blood cell samples with the Qiagen DNeasy Blood Extraction Kit. This receptor was taken from a woman under 40 in good health and CMV-seropositive. Sequenced material: PBMCs. The chain links TRBV4-3 with TRBJ1-1; a confident D gene designation cannot be given. This receptor carries the CDR3 CASRGSPDTEAFF. The nucleotides are TGCGCCAGCAGAGGGAGCCCGGACACTGAAGCTTTCTTT.